This T cell receptor (beta chain) derives from a study of cytomegalovirus exposure and HLA in healthy donors. Regarding the study as a whole: Among donors in an Asian-associated ancestry cluster, a later analysis reportedly found fewer N-insertions than the roughly 670-donor mean. The authors confirmed in vitro that a few CMV-associated chains were specific for CMV antigens. Beyond CMV serostatus, there was no information to go on about immune exposure. Association of a missense DCLRE1C variant with TCR beta V- and J-gene trimming was reported in a later analysis.

PCR used 60 Vbeta primers and 13 Jbeta primers. The protocol was immunoSEQ multiplex PCR, while the TCRdb copy is restricted to in-frame clones and leaves out a portion. The table has under 200,000 clones, 70% to 80% seen once; the top ten hold more than 9.5%. This clone occurred once. What it binds is not known. The TCR originated in a man between 18 and 29 years old in good health and CMV-seropositive. Sequenced material: PBMCs.

In DNA form, the CDR3 reads TGTGCCAGCAGCTTTAGTTCTATCGGGGGAGTTGGGTACAATGAGCAGTTCTTC. Translating it yields CASSFSSIGGVGYNEQFF. This rearrangement joins TRBV7-8 to TRBJ2-1; TRBD2 is a possible D gene (6 bases). Germline V gene lookup returns CDR1 SGHVS and CDR2 FQNEAQ. Trimming removed 3 bases at V and 4 bases at J, with 22 bases between. The CDR3 totals 18 residues. The full variable domain, with the rest looked up from reference TRBV7-8 and TRBJ2-1, is GAGVSQSPRYKVAKRGQDVALRCDPISGHVSLFWYQQALGQGPEFLTYFQNEAQLDKSGLPSDRFFAERPEGSVSTLKIQRTQQEDSAVYLCASSFSSIGGVGYNEQFFGPGTRLTVL.